The 10 T cell receptor beta chains listed next were all sequenced from one sample in a study of cytomegalovirus exposure and HLA in healthy donors. Data came from immunoSEQ multiplex PCR; TCRdb stores just in-frame clones and leaves some out. The table has about 140,000 clones, 85% to 95% seen once. Sequences were obtained from PBMCs. These TCRs come from a man aged 18 to 35 in good health and CMV-seropositive.

The chain links TRBV9 to TRBJ2-7, with D possibly matching TRBD1 (5 bases). This CDR3 comprises 13 residues. The germline V gene has CDR1 SGDLS and CDR2 YYNGEE. V was shortened by 4 bases and J by 0 bases, with 8 bases between the two germline ends. This CDR3 is CASSRGSSYEQYF. Written as DNA, the CDR3 is TGTGCCAGCAGCAGGGGCTCCTCCTACGAGCAGTACTTC.

The chain carries TRBV10-1 and TRBJ2-1, with TRBD1 identical over 9 bases. Per germline, CDR1 WNHNN and CDR2 SYGVQD (reference sequence). This CDR3 comprises 16 residues. V dropped 4 bases and J dropped 9; count of bases not matched to a gene: 13. For the CDR3, the DNA is TGCGCCAGCAGTGGGCTACCGGGACAGGGAGTCATTGAGCAGTTCTTC. Protein sequence: CASSGLPGQGVIEQFF.

This chain connects TRBV15 to TRBJ1-3; D is ambiguous. Trimming removed 3 bases at V and 1 base at J, with 4 bases between. The CDR3 covers 13 residues. Germline V gene sequence: CDR1 LNHNV, CDR2 YYDKDF (reference sequence). This CDR3 reads CATSRASGNTIYF. As DNA, the CDR3 is TGTGCCACCAGCAGGGCATCTGGAAACACCATATATTTT.

The V and J genes are TRBV11-3 and TRBJ2-3; D not resolved. V lost 4 bases to trimming and J lost 3 bases, with 8 bases between them. In germline, CDR1 is SGHNT, CDR2 YENEEA. This CDR3 spans 13 amino acids. CDR3 loop: CASSSHGTDTQYF. The DNA for the CDR3 is TGTGCCAGCAGCTCGCACGGGACAGATACGCAGTATTTT.

The chain employs TRBV10-2 and TRBJ2-1; 9 nucleotides match TRBD2. V dropped 10 bases and J dropped 3; count of bases not matched to a gene: 10. Looked up from germline, CDR1 is WSHSY and CDR2 is SAAADI. The CDR3 extends over 15 amino acids. The CDR3 spells CATSLRGRVYNEQFF. For the CDR3, the DNA is TGCGCCACCAGCTTACGCGGGAGGGTCTACAATGAGCAGTTCTTC.

The chain joins TRBV7-2 to TRBJ2-2, with 13 bases aligning to TRBD2. Germline values: CDR1 SGHTA, CDR2 FQGNSA. V shed 4 bases, J shed 4 bases, and the junction held 9 bases outside the gene matches. This CDR3 is built from 18 residues. CDR3 loop: CASSSAGLAGVGTGELFF. The CDR3 coding sequence is TGTGCCAGCAGCTCAGCAGGACTAGCGGGAGTTGGCACCGGGGAGCTGTTTTTT.

This chain connects TRBV7-8 to TRBJ2-7; 12 bases fit TRBD1. The V gene end was trimmed by 1 base and the J gene end by 6 bases; junction bases not matched to a gene: 1. The CDR3 is made up of 14 amino acids. CDR1 SGHVS and CDR2 FQNEAQ come from the germline V gene. CDR3 in amino acids: CASSLVGQGAEQYF. The CDR3 DNA follows: TGTGCCAGCAGCTTAGTGGGACAGGGGGCCGAGCAGTACTTC.

The chain employs TRBV7-3 and TRBJ1-6, with 7 bases that match TRBD1. The length of the CDR3 is 14 residues. J was trimmed by 7 bases and V by 3 bases; bases with no gene match: 3. CDR1 is SGHTA and CDR2 is FQGTGA in the germline V gene. CDR3 in amino acids: CASSLTGSNSPLHF. The CDR3 region has the DNA TGTGCCAGCAGCTTGACAGGGTCAAATTCACCCCTCCACTTT.

As concerns this clone: This sample also contains other DNA sequences that code for the same CDR3. The chain is built from TRBV9 and TRBJ2-1; 15 positions match TRBD2. The CDR3 covers 15 residues. Germline values: CDR1 SGDLS, CDR2 YYNGEE. Germline trimming cut 2 bases from V and 7 bases from J; bases unmatched to any gene: 1. The chain's CDR3 is CASSVGTSGRNEQFF. CDR3 DNA sequence: TGTGCCAGCAGCGTCGGGACTAGCGGGAGGAATGAGCAGTTCTTC. Complete variable domain (other parts from reference TRBV9 and TRBJ2-1): DSGVTQTPKHLITATGQRVTLRCSPRSGDLSVYWYQQSLDQGLQFLIQYYNGEERAKGNILERFSAQQFPDLHSELNLSSLELGDSALYFCASSVGTSGRNEQFFGPGTRLTVL.

The chain couples TRBV7-6 to TRBJ1-3; D is uncertain. The ends were cut back, 5 bases at V and 0 bases at J, with 20 bases in the middle. Germline V gives CDR1 SGHVS, CDR2 FNYEAQ. This CDR3 is built from 18 residues. In DNA form, the CDR3 reads TGTGCCAGCAGCCCCCACGCGGGTAGCGAAAGCTCTGGAAACACCATATATTTT. It translates to CASSPHAGSESSGNTIYF. Full variable domain (missing parts from reference TRBV7-6 and TRBJ1-3): GAGVSQSPRYKVTKRGQDVALRCDPISGHVSLYWYRQALGQGPEFLTYFNYEAQQDKSGLPNDRFSAERPEGSISTLTIQRTEQRDSAMYRCASSPHAGSESSGNTIYFGEGSWLTVV.